A selection of T cell receptor beta chains follows, all from one sample in a study of blood T cell repertoires in COVID-19. Using immunoSEQ multiplex PCR, the repertoire was profiled, and TCRdb retains in-frame clones only, with some absent. The table has about 94,000 clones, 65% to 85% seen once; the top ten hold 6.3%. The sequencing sample was made of peripheral blood. All receptors derive from a man aged 60 to 75 with acute or convalescent COVID-19. The CDR3 runs from the conserved cysteine through the conserved F or W. D genes are given only for firm matches. Clone size, where shown, is once, few, many, or a class for clones that have expanded.

d_call: TRBD1
v_call: TRBV19
clone_size: few
j_call: TRBJ2-7
cdr3_aa: CASSITGGHYEQYF
cdr3_nt: TGTGCCAGTAGTATTACAGGGGGCCACTACGAGCAGTACTTC

d_call: NA
v_call: TRBV6-5
clone_size: NA
j_call: TRBJ1-1
cdr3_aa: CASRDSNALGAFF
cdr3_nt: TGTGCCAGCAGGGACAGCAACGCCCTAGGGGCTTTCTTT

d_call: TRBD1
v_call: TRBV5-6
clone_size: NA
j_call: TRBJ1-2
cdr3_aa: CASSLPGTAVYGYTF
cdr3_nt: TGTGCCAGCAGCTTACCCGGGACAGCTGTCTATGGCTACACCTTC

d_call: TRBD1
v_call: TRBV9
clone_size: few
j_call: TRBJ1-6
cdr3_aa: CASSPRDRGDSPLHF
cdr3_nt: TGTGCCAGCAGCCCCCGGGACAGGGGTGATTCACCCCTCCACTTT

d_call: TRBD1
v_call: TRBV13
clone_size: NA
j_call: TRBJ1-4
cdr3_aa: CASSLGGQVINEKLFF
cdr3_nt: TGTGCCAGCAGCTTAGGCGGACAGGTGATCAATGAAAAACTGTTTTTT

d_call: NA
v_call: TRBV6-2/TRBV6-3
clone_size: NA
j_call: TRBJ1-5
cdr3_aa: CASSLRGNQPQHF
cdr3_nt: TGTGCCAGCAGTTTGCGGGGTAATCAGCCCCAGCATTTT

d_call: TRBD1
v_call: TRBV25-1
clone_size: NA
j_call: TRBJ1-4
cdr3_aa: CASSGNPGTGHSEKLFF
cdr3_nt: TGTGCCAGCAGTGGAAATCCTGGGACAGGGCATTCGGAAAAACTGTTTTTT

d_call: NA
v_call: TRBV6-5
clone_size: NA
j_call: TRBJ2-1
cdr3_aa: CASSSGQYNEQFF
cdr3_nt: TGTGCCAGCAGTTCCGGACAGTACAATGAGCAGTTCTTC

d_call: NA
v_call: TRBV6-5
clone_size: few
j_call: TRBJ2-7
cdr3_aa: CASSPDGGPGEQYF
cdr3_nt: TGTGCCAGCAGCCCGGACGGGGGGCCCGGCGAGCAGTACTTC

d_call: NA
v_call: TRBV6-5
clone_size: NA
j_call: TRBJ1-1
cdr3_aa: CASRGRQGETEAFF
cdr3_nt: TGTGCCAGCAGAGGGAGGCAGGGCGAAACTGAAGCTTTCTTT

d_call: NA
v_call: TRBV10-1
clone_size: NA
j_call: TRBJ2-1
cdr3_aa: CASSDQGSSYNEQFF
cdr3_nt: TGCGCCAGCAGCGATCAGGGGAGCTCCTACAATGAGCAGTTCTTC

d_call: TRBD2
v_call: TRBV27
clone_size: NA
j_call: TRBJ2-1
cdr3_aa: CASRAGTSGGKQFF
cdr3_nt: TGTGCCAGCAGAGCCGGGACTAGCGGGGGGAAGCAGTTCTTC

d_call: TRBD1
v_call: TRBV6-6
clone_size: NA
j_call: TRBJ1-2
cdr3_aa: CASTPSGTGNYGYTF
cdr3_nt: TGTGCCAGCACCCCTTCCGGGACAGGCAACTATGGCTACACCTTC

d_call: TRBD1
v_call: TRBV7-9
clone_size: NA
j_call: TRBJ1-2
cdr3_aa: CASTTGAALYYGYTF
cdr3_nt: TGTGCCAGCACAACAGGGGCCGCGCTTTACTATGGCTACACCTTC

d_call: NA
v_call: TRBV4-1
clone_size: NA
j_call: TRBJ2-6
cdr3_aa: CASSQLATAGANVLTF
cdr3_nt: TGCGCCAGCAGCCAACTAGCGACAGCTGGGGCCAACGTCCTGACTTTC

d_call: TRBD1
v_call: TRBV5-4
clone_size: few
j_call: TRBJ2-2
cdr3_aa: CASSLDRGQNGELFF
cdr3_nt: TGTGCCAGCAGCTTGGACAGGGGGCAGAACGGGGAGCTGTTTTTT

d_call: TRBD1
v_call: TRBV9
clone_size: NA
j_call: TRBJ2-5
cdr3_aa: CASSEDRDQETQYF
cdr3_nt: TGTGCCAGCAGCGAGGACAGGGACCAAGAGACCCAGTACTTC

d_call: TRBD2
v_call: TRBV10-1
clone_size: NA
j_call: TRBJ2-7
cdr3_aa: CASTSGLAGDRYEQYF
cdr3_nt: TGCGCCAGCACCTCAGGACTAGCGGGGGACCGCTACGAGCAGTACTTC

d_call: NA
v_call: TRBV19
clone_size: NA
j_call: TRBJ1-6
cdr3_aa: CATSIGGASSYNSPLHF
cdr3_nt: TGTGCCACCTCCATCGGGGGGGCGAGCTCCTATAATTCACCCCTCCACTTT

d_call: TRBD2
v_call: TRBV3-1/TRBV3-2
clone_size: NA
j_call: TRBJ2-1
cdr3_aa: CASRLQTAGGLGEQFF
cdr3_nt: TGTGCCAGCAGGCTGCAGACGGCGGGGGGGTTGGGTGAGCAGTTCTTC

d_call: TRBD1
v_call: TRBV5-1
clone_size: NA
j_call: TRBJ2-1
cdr3_aa: CASSLQGSRQFF
cdr3_nt: TGCGCCAGCAGCTTACAGGGGAGTCGGCAGTTCTTC

d_call: NA
v_call: TRBV4-1
clone_size: NA
j_call: TRBJ1-2
cdr3_aa: CASRLWRGDYGYTF
cdr3_nt: TGCGCCAGCCGGCTCTGGAGGGGAGACTATGGCTACACCTTC

d_call: NA
v_call: TRBV9
clone_size: once
j_call: TRBJ2-5
cdr3_aa: CASSVGTEETQYF
cdr3_nt: TGTGCCAGCAGCGTAGGGACAGAAGAGACCCAGTACTTC

d_call: NA
v_call: TRBV29-1
clone_size: NA
j_call: TRBJ1-1
cdr3_aa: CSVEDFGGNTEAFF
cdr3_nt: TGCAGCGTTGAAGATTTCGGCGGGAACACTGAAGCTTTCTTT

d_call: TRBD1
v_call: TRBV9
clone_size: NA
j_call: TRBJ1-1
cdr3_aa: CASSDDRVNTEAFF
cdr3_nt: TGTGCCAGCAGCGACGACAGGGTTAACACTGAAGCTTTCTTT

d_call: TRBD1
v_call: TRBV18
clone_size: NA
j_call: TRBJ2-7
cdr3_aa: CASSPPGQGGYEQYF
cdr3_nt: TGTGCCAGCTCACCACCTGGACAGGGCGGCTACGAGCAGTACTTC

d_call: NA
v_call: TRBV6-2/TRBV6-3
clone_size: NA
j_call: TRBJ2-5
cdr3_aa: CASSYFRETQYF
cdr3_nt: TGTGCCAGCAGTTACTTTCGGGAGACCCAGTACTTC